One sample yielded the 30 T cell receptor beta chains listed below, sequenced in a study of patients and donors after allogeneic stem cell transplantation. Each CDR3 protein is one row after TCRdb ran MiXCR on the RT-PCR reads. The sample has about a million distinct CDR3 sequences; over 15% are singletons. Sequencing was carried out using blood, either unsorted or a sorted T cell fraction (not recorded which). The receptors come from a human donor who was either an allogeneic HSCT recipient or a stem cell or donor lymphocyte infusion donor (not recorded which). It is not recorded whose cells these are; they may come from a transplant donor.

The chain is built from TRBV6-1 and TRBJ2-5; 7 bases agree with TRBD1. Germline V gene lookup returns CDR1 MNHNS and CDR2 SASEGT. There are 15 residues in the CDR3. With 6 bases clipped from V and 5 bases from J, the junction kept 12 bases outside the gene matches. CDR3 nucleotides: TGTGCCAGCAGGAAAACACAGGGGTTCGGGGAGACCCAGTACTTC. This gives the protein CASRKTQGFGETQYF.

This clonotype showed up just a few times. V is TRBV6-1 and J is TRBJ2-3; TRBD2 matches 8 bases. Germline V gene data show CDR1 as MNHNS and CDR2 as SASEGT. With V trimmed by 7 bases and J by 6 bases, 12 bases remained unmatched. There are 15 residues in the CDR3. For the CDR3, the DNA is TGTGCCAGCAATCCCGGGACTAGGGGAGCGGATACGCAGTATTTT. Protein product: CASNPGTRGADTQYF.

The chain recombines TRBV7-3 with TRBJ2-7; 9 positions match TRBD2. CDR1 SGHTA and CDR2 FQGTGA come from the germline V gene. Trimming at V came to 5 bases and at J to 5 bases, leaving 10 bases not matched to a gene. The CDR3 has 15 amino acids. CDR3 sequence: CASSISGRFSHEQYF. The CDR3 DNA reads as TGTGCCAGCAGCATCAGCGGGAGGTTTAGCCACGAGCAGTACTTC. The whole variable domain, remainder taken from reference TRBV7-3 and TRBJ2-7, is GAGVSQTPSNKVTEKGKYVELRCDPISGHTALYWYRQSLGQGPEFLIYFQGTGAADDSGLPNDRFFAVRPEGSVSTLKIQRTERGDSAVYLCASSISGRFSHEQYFGPGTRLTVT.

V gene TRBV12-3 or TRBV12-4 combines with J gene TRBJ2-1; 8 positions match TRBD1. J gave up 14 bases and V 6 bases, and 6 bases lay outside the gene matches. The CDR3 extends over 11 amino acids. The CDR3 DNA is TGTGCCAGCAGCTTACAGGGGGGAGAGTTCTTC. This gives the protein CASSLQGGEFF.

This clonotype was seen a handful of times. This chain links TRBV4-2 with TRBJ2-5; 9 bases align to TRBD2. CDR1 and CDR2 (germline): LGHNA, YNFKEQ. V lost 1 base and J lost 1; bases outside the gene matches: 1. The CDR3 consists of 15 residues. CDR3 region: CASSQVAGVQETQYF. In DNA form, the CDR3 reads TGTGCCAGCAGCCAAGTAGCGGGGGTCCAAGAGACCCAGTACTTC.

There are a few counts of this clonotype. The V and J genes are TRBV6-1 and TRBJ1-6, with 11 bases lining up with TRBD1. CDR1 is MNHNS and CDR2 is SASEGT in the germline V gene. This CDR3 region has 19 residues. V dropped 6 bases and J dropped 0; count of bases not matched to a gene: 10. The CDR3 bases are TGTGCCAGCAGGAAGGACAGGGGGCTCTCCCTCTCCTATAATTCACCCCTCCACTTT. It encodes CASRKDRGLSLSYNSPLHF.

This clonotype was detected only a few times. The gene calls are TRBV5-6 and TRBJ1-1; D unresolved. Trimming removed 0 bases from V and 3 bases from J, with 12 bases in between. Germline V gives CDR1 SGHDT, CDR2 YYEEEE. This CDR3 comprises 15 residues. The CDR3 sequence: CASSLEGSLYTEAFF. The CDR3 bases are TGTGCCAGCAGCTTGGAGGGCAGCCTTTACACTGAAGCTTTCTTT.

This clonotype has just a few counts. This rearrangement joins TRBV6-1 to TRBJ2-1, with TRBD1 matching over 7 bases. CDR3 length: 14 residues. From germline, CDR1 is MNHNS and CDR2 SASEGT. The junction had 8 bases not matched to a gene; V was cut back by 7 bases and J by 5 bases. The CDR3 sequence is CASIRTGNDNEQFF. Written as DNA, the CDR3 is TGTGCCAGCATAAGGACAGGTAATGACAATGAGCAGTTCTTC.

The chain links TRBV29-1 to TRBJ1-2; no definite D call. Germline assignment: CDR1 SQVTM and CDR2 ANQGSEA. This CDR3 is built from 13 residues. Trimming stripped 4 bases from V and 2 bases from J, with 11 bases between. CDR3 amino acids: CSVARDPNYGYTF. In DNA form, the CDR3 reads TGCAGCGTTGCTCGGGATCCGAACTATGGCTACACCTTC.

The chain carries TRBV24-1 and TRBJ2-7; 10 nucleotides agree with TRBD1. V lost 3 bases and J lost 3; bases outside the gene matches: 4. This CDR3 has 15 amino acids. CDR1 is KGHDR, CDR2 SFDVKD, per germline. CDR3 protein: CATSDPGQGDYEQYF. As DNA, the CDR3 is TGTGCCACCAGTGATCCAGGACAGGGGGACTACGAGCAGTACTTC.

CDR3 in DNA: TGCGCCAGCAGCCAAGATCCCGCAGAATCCTACGAGCAGTACTTC. This translates into CASSQDPAESYEQYF. The rearrangement uses TRBV4-1 and TRBJ2-7; D is unresolved. Germline V gene sequence: CDR1 MGHRA, CDR2 YSYEKL. This CDR3 is built from 15 residues. V was trimmed by 0 bases and J by 1 base, leaving 10 bases between them.

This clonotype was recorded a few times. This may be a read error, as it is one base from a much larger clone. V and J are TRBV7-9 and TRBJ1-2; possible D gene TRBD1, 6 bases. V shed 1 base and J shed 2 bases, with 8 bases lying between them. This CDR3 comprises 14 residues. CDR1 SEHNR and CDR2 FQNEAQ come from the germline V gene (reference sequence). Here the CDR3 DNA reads TGTGCCAGCAGCTTAGGACAGGTGAACTATGGCTACACCTTC. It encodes CASSLGQVNYGYTF.

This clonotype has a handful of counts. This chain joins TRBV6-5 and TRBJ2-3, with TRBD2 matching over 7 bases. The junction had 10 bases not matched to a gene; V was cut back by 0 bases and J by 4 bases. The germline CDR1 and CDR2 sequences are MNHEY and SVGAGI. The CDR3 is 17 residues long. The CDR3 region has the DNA TGTGCCAGCAGTTACTCAGGCGGGGGAAGGGTTTCAGATACGCAGTATTTT. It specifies CASSYSGGGRVSDTQYF.

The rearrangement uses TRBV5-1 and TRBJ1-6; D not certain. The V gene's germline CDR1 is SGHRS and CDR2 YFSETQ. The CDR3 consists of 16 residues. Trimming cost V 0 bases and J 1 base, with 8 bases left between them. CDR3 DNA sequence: TGCGCCAGCAGCTTGGCATTAACGTCCTATAATTCACCCCTCCACTTT. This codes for CASSLALTSYNSPLHF.

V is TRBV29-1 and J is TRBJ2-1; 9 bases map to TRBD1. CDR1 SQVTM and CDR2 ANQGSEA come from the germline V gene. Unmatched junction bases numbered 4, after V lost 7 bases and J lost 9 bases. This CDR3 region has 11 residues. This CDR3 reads CSAWDRAEQFF. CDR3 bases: TGCAGCGCCTGGGACAGGGCTGAGCAGTTCTTC.

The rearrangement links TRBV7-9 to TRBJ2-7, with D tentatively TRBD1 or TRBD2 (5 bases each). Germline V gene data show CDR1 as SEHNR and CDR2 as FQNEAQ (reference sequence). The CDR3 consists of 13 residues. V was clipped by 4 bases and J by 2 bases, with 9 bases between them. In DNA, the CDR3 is TGTGCCAGCAGCTCCCGAGGGGCCTACGAGCAGTACTTC. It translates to CASSSRGAYEQYF.

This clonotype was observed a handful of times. The CDR3 nucleotides are TGTGCCAGCAGCGCATACTCCGATCGGGAGACCCAGTACTTC. Protein sequence: CASSAYSDRETQYF. The chain is built from TRBV7-9 and TRBJ2-5, with D hard to call. Germline V gene sequence: CDR1 SEHNR, CDR2 FQNEAQ (reference sequence). V was clipped by 5 bases and J by 5 bases, with 15 bases between them. The CDR3 contains 14 residues.

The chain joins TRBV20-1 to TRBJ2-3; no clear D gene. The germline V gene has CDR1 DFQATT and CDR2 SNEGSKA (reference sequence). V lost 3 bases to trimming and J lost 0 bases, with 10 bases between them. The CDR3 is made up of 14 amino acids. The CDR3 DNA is TGCAGTGCTAGTTTGCGGACCAGCACAGATACGCAGTATTTT. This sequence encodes CSASLRTSTDTQYF.

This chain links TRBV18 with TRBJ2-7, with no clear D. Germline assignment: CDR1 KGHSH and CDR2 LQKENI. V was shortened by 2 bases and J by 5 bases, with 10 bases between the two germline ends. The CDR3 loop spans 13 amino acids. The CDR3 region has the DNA TGTGCCAGCTCACCAAACCAGGCAGACGAGCAGTACTTC. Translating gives CASSPNQADEQYF.

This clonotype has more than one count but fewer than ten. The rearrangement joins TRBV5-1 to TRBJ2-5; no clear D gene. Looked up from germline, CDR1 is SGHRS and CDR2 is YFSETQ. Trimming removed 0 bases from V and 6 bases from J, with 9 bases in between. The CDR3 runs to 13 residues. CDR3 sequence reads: CASSLAMIKTQYF. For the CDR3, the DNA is TGCGCCAGCAGCTTGGCGATGATTAAGACCCAGTACTTC.

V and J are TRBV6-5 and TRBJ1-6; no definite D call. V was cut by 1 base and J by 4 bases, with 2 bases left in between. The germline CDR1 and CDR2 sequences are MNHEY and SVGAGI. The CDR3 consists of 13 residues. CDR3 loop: CASSYFYNSPLHF. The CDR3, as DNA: TGTGCCAGCAGTTACTTTTATAATTCACCCCTCCACTTT.

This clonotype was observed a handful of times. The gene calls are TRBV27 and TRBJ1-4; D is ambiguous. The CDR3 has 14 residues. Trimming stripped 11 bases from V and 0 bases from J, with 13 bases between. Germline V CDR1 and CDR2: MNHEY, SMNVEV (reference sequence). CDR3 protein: CARAQVATNEKLFF. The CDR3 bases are TGTGCCCGGGCGCAGGTCGCAACTAATGAAAAACTGTTTTTT.

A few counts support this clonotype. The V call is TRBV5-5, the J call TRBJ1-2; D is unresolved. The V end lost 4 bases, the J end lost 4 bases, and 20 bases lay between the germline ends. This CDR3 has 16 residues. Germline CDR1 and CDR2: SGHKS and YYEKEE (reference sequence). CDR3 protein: CASSPGPGLAAYGYTF. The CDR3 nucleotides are TGTGCCAGCAGCCCCGGGCCCGGATTGGCCGCCTATGGCTACACCTTC.

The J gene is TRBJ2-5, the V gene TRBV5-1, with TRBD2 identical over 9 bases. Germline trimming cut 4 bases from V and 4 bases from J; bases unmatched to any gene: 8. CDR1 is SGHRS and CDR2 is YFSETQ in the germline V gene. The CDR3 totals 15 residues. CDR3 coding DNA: TGCGCCAGCAGCCGGGGCCCTAGCGGGGCAGAGACCCAGTACTTC. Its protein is CASSRGPSGAETQYF.

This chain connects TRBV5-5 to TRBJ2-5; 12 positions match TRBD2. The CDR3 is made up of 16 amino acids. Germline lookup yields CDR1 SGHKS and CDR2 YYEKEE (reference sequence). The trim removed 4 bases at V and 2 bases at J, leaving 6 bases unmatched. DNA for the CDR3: TGTGCCAGCAGCCCAACTAGCGGGGGGACGCAAGAGACCCAGTACTTC. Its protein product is CASSPTSGGTQETQYF.

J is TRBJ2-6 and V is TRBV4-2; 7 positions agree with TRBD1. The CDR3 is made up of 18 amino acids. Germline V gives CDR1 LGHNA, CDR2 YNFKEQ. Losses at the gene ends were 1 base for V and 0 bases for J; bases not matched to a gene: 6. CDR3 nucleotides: TGTGCCAGCAGCCAAGTCACCGAGGGGGCCTCTGGGGCCAACGTCCTGACTTTC. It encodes CASSQVTEGASGANVLTF.

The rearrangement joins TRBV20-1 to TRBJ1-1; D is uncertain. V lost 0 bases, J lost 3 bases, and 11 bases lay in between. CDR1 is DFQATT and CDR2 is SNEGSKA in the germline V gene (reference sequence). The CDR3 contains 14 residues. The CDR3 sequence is CSARETGFDTEAFF. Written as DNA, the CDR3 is TGCAGTGCTAGAGAGACGGGATTTGACACTGAAGCTTTCTTT.

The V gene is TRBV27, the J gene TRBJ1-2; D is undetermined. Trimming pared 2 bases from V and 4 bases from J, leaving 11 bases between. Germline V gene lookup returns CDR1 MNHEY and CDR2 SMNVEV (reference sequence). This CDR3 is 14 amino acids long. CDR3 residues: CASSLRDVGYGYTF. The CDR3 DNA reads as TGTGCCAGCAGTTTAAGGGATGTGGGCTATGGCTACACCTTC.

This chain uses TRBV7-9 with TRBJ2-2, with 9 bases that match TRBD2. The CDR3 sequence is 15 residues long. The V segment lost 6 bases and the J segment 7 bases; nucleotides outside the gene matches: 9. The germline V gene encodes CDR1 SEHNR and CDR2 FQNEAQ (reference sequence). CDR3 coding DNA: TGTGCCAGCAGGGATGGTAGCGGGAGAATCGGGGAGCTGTTTTTT. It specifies CASRDGSGRIGELFF.

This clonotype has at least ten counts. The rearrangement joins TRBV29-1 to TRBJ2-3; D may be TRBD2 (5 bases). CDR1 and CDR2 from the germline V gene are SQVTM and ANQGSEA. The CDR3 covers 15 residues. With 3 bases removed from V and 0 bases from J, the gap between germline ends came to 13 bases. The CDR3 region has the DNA TGCAGCGTTGATGCGGGTGAACTTAGCACAGATACGCAGTATTTT. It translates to CSVDAGELSTDTQYF.